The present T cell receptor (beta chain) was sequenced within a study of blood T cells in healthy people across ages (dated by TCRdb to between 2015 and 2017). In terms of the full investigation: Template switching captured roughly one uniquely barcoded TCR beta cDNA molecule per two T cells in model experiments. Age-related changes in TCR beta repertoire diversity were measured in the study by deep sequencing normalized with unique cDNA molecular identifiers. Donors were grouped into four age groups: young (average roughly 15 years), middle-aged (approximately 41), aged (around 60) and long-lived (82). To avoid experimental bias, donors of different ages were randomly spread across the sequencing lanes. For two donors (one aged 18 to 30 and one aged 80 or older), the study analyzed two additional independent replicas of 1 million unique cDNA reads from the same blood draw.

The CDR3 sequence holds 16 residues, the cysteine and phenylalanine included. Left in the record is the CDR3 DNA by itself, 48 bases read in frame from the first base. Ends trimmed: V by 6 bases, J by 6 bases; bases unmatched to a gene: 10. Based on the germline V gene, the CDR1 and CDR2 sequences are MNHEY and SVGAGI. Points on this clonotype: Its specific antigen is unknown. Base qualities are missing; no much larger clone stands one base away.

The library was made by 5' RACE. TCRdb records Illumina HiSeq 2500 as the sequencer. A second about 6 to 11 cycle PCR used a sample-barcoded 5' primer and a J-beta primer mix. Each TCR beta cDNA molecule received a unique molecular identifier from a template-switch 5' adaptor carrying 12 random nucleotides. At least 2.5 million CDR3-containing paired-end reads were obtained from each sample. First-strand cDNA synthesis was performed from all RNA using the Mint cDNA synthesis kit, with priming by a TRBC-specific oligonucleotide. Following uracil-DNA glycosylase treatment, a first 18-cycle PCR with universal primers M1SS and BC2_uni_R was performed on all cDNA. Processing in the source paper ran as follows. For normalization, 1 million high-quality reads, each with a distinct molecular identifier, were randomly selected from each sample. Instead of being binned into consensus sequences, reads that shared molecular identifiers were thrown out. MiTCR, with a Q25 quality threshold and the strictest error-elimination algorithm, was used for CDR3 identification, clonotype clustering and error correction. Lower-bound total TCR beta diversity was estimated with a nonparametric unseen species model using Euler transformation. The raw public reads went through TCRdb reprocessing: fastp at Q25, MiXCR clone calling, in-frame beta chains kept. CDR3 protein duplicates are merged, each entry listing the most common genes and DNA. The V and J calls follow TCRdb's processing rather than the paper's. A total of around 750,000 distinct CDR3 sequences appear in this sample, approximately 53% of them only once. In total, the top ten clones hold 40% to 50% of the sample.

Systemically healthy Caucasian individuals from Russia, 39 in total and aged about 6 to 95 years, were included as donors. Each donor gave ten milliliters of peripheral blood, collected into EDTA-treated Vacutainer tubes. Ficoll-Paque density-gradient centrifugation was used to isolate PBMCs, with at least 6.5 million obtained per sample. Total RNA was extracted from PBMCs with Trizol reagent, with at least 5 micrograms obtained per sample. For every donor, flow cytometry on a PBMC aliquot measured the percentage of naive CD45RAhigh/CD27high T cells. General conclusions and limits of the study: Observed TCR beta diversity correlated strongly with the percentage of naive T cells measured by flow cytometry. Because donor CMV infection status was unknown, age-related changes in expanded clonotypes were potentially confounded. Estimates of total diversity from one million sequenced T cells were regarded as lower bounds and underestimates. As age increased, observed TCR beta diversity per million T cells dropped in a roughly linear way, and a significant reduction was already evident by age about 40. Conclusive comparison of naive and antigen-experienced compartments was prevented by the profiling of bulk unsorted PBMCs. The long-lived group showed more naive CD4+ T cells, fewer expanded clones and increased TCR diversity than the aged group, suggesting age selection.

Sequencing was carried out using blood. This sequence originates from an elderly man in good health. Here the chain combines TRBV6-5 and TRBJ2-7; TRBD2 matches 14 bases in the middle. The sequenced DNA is TGTGCCAGCAGGCGCTCCGGGACTAGCGGGAGTGGCGAGCAGTACTTC. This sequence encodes CASRRSGTSGSGEQYF.